The rows below give T cell receptor beta chains drawn from one sample of a study of cytomegalovirus exposure and HLA in healthy donors. The protocol was immunoSEQ multiplex PCR, while the TCRdb copy is restricted to in-frame clones and leaves out a portion. This sample has about 180,000 clones, with about 69% found just once. Sequences were obtained from PBMCs. Receptor source: a human donor in good health. CDR3s include the opening cysteine and the closing phenylalanine or tryptophan. Each record gives: J gene, clone size, D gene, V gene, CDR3 protein, CDR3 DNA. The D gene is left open where the match is weak. Not every row has a clone size; where given, it reads once, few, many or a size class.

J: TRBJ1-6
size: -
D: TRBD1
V: TRBV19
CDR3: CASSFGTGLSPLHF
DNA: TGTGCCAGTAGTTTCGGGACAGGGCTTTCACCCCTCCACTTT

J: TRBJ2-1
size: -
D: -
V: TRBV2
CDR3: CASSDLSQGRNEQFF
DNA: TGTGCCAGCAGTGACCTATCCCAGGGGCGGAATGAGCAGTTCTTC

J: TRBJ1-1
size: few
D: TRBD1
V: TRBV5-1
CDR3: CASSPRTGMNTEAFF
DNA: TGCGCCAGCAGCCCGAGGACAGGAATGAACACTGAAGCTTTCTTT

J: TRBJ2-5
size: -
D: TRBD1
V: TRBV9
CDR3: CASSGSPDRGGETQYF
DNA: TGTGCCAGCAGCGGTTCGCCCGACAGGGGAGGTGAGACCCAGTACTTC

J: TRBJ2-3
size: -
D: TRBD1
V: TRBV19
CDR3: CASSRQGDDTQYF
DNA: TGTGCCAGTAGTCGGCAGGGGGACGATACGCAGTATTTT

J: TRBJ2-2
size: -
D: TRBD2
V: TRBV5-1
CDR3: CASSLWGGSTGELFF
DNA: TGCGCCAGCAGCTTGTGGGGGGGAAGCACCGGGGAGCTGTTTTTT

J: TRBJ2-2
size: -
D: TRBD2
V: TRBV30
CDR3: CARETGRGEYTGELFF
DNA: TGTGCCCGTGAGACGGGGCGGGGGGAGTACACCGGGGAGCTGTTTTTT

J: TRBJ1-6
size: -
D: TRBD1
V: TRBV7-9
CDR3: CASSPTGASSYNSPLHF
DNA: TGTGCCAGCAGCCCTACAGGGGCTAGCTCCTATAATTCACCCCTCCACTTT

J: TRBJ1-1
size: -
D: -
V: TRBV29-1
CDR3: CSFEQDSDTEAFF
DNA: TGCAGCTTTGAACAGGATTCGGACACTGAAGCTTTCTTT

J: TRBJ2-5
size: few
D: TRBD2
V: TRBV5-1
CDR3: CASSSTSGLGETQYF
DNA: TGCGCCAGCAGCTCGACTAGCGGGTTAGGAGAGACCCAGTACTTC

J: TRBJ2-2
size: -
D: -
V: TRBV6-5
CDR3: CASSVLGGTIGELFF
DNA: TGTGCCAGCAGTGTCCTCGGGGGGACAATCGGGGAGCTGTTTTTT

J: TRBJ1-2
size: -
D: TRBD1
V: TRBV19
CDR3: CASQQGAGNYGYTF
DNA: TGTGCCAGTCAACAGGGGGCAGGGAACTATGGCTACACCTTC

J: TRBJ1-5
size: -
D: -
V: TRBV15
CDR3: CATSSVSRGNQPQHF
DNA: TGTGCCACCAGCTCGGTCTCCCGGGGCAATCAGCCCCAGCATTTT